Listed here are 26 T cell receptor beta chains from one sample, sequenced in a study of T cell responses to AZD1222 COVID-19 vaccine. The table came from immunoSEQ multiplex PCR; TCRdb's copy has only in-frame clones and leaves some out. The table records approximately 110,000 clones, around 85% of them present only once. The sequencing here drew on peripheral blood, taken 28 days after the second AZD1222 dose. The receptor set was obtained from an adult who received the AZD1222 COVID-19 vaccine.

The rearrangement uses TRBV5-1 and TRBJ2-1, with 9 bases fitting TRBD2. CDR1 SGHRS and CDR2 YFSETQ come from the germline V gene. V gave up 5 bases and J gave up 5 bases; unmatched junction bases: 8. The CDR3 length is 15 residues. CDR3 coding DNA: TGCGCCAGCAGTCGTGGGGCTAGCGGGGACAATGAGCAGTTCTTC. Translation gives CASSRGASGDNEQFF.

DNA for the CDR3: TGTGCCTCTCATCGTCTTGGTGAAAAACTGTTTTTT. This encodes CASHRLGEKLFF. This chain uses TRBV28 with TRBJ1-4; D is undetermined. V was shortened by 11 bases and J by 7 bases, with 14 bases between the two germline ends. Germline lookup yields CDR1 MDHEN and CDR2 SYDVKM. This CDR3 contains 12 residues. Full variable domain (outside the CDR3, taken from reference TRBV28 and TRBJ1-4): DVKVTQSSRYLVKRTGEKVFLECVQDMDHENMFWYRQDPGLGLRLIYFSYDVKMKEKGDIPEGYSVSREKKERFSLILESASTNQTSMYLCASHRLGEKLFFGSGTQLSVL.

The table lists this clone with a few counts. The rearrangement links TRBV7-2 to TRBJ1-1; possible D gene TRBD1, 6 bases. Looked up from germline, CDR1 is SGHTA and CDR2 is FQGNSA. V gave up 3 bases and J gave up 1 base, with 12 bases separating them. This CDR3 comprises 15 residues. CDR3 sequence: CASSFEGHWNTEAFF. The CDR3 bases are TGTGCCAGCAGCTTTGAGGGACACTGGAACACTGAAGCTTTCTTT.

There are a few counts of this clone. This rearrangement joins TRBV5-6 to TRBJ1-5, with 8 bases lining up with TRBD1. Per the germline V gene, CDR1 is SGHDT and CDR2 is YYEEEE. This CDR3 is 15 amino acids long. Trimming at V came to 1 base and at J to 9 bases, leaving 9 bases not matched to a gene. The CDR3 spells CASSLYGTGNMPQHF. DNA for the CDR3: TGTGCCAGCAGCTTGTACGGGACAGGTAATATGCCCCAGCATTTT.

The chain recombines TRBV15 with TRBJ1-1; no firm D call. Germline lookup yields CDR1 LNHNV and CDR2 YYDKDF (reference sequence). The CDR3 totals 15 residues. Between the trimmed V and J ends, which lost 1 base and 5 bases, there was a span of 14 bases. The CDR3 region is CATSRGEGGKTEAFF. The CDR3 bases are TGTGCCACCAGCAGAGGAGAGGGAGGGAAGACTGAAGCTTTCTTT.

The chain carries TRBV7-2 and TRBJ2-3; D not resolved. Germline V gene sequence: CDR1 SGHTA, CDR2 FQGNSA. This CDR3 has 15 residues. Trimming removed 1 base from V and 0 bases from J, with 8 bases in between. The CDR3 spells CASSLDGISTDTQYF. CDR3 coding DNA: TGTGCCAGCAGCTTAGACGGCATTAGCACAGATACGCAGTATTTT.

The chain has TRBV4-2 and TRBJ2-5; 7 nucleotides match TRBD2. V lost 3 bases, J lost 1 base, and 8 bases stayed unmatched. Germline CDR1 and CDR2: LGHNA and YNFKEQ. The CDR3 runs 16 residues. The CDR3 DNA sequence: TGTGCCAGCAGCCATGAGGCTAGCGGAGGCCAAGAGACCCAGTACTTC. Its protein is CASSHEASGGQETQYF.

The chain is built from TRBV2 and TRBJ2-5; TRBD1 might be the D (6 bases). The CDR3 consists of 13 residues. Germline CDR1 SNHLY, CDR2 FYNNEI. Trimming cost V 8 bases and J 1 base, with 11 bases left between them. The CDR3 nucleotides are TGTGCCAGCGGAGGACAGTTCCAAGAGACCCAGTACTTC. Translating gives CASGGQFQETQYF.

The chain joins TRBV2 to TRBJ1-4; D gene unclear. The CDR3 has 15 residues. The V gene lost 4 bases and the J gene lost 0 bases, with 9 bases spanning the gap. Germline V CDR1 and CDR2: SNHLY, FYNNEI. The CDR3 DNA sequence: TGTGCCAGCAGTGGTTGGGGAGCAACTAATGAAAAACTGTTTTTT. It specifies CASSGWGATNEKLFF.

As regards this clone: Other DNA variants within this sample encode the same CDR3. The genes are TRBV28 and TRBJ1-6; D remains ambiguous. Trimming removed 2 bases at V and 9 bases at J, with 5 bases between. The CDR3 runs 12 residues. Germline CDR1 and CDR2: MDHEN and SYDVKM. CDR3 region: CASSLRSSPLHF. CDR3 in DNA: TGTGCCAGCAGTTTAAGGAGTTCACCCCTCCACTTT.

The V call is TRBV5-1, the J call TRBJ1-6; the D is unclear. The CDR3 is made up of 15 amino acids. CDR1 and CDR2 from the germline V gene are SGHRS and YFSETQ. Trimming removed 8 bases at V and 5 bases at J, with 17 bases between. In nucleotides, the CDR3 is TGCGCCAGTCGGGCCCCAGGTCTCCATAATTCACCCCTCCACTTT. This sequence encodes CASRAPGLHNSPLHF.

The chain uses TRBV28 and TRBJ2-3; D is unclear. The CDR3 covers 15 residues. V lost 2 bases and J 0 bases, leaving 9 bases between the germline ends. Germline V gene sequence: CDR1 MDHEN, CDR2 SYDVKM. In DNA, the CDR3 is TGTGCCAGCAGTTTAACGAAGGCCAGCACAGATACGCAGTATTTT. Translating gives CASSLTKASTDTQYF.

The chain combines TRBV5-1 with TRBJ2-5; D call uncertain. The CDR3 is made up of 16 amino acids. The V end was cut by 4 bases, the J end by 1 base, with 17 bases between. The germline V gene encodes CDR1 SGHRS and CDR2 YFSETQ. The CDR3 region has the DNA TGCGCCAGCAGCCTAGGAATCCTGGCTCGCCAAGAGACCCAGTACTTC. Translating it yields CASSLGILARQETQYF.

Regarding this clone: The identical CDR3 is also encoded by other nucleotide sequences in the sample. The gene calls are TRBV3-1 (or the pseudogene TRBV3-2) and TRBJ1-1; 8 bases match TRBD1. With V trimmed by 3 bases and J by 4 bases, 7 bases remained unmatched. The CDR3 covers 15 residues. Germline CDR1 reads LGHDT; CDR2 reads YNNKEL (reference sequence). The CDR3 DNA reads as TGTGCCAGCAGCCATTCGGACAGGGAGGGCACTGAAGCTTTCTTT. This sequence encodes CASSHSDREGTEAFF.

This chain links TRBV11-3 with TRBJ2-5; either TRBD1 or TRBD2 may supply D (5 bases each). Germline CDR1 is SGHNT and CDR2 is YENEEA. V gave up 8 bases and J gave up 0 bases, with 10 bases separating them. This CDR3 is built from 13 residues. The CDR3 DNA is TGTGCCAGCGCGAGGGGATACCAAGAGACCCAGTACTTC. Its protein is CASARGYQETQYF. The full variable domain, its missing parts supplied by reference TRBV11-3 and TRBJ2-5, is EAGVVQSPRYKIIEKKQPVAFWCNPISGHNTLYWYLQNLGQGPELLIRYENEEAVDDSQLPKDRFSAERLKGVDSTLKIQPAELGDSAVYLCASARGYQETQYFGPGTRLLVL.

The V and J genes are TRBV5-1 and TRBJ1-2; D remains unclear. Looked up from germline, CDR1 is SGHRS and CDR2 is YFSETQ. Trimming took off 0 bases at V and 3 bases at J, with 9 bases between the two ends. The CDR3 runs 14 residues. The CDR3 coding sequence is TGCGCCAGCAGCTTGGCCACTACAGACTATGGCTACACCTTC. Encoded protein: CASSLATTDYGYTF.

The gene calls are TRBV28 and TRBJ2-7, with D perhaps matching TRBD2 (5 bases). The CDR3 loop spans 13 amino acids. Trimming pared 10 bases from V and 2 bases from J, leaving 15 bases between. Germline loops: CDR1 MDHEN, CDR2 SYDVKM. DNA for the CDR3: TGTGCCATCACCGGCGGGCTCACCTACGAGCAGTACTTC. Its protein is CAITGGLTYEQYF.

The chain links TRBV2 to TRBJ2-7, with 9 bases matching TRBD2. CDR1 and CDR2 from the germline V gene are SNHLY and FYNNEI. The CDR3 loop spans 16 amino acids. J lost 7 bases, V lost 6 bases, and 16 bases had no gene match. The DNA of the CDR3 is TGTGCCAGCAGCCATAATGGCGGGGGGGCCGGAGGGGAGCAGTACTTC. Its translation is CASSHNGGGAGGEQYF. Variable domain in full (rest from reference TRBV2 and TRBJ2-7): EPEVTQTPSHQVTQMGQEVILRCVPISNHLYFYWYRQILGQKVEFLVSFYNNEISEKSEIFDDQFSVERPDGSNFTLKIRSTKLEDSAMYFCASSHNGGGAGGEQYFGPGTRLTVT.

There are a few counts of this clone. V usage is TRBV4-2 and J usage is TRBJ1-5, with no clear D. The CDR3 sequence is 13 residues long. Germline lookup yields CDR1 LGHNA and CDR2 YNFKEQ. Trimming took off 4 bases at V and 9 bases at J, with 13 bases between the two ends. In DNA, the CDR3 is TGTGCCAGCAGCCCGACGGGAAATTGGCCCCAGCATTTT. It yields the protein CASSPTGNWPQHF.

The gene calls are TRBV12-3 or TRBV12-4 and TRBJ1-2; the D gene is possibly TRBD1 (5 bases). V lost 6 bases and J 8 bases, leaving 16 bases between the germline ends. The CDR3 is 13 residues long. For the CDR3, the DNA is TGTGCCAGCAGCCCGACGGGGGTCTGGGGCTACACCTTC. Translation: CASSPTGVWGYTF.

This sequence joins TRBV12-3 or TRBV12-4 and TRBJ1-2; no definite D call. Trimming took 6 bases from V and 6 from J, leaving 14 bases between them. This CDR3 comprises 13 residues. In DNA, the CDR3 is TGTGCCAGCAGCCGACCCCCTGTGGATGGCTACACCTTC. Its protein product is CASSRPPVDGYTF.

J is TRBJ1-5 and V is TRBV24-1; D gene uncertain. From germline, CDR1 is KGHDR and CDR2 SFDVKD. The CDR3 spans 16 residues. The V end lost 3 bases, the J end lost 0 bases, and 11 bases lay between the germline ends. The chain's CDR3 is CATSDVQLYSNQPQHF. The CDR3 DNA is TGTGCCACCAGTGATGTCCAGTTATATAGCAATCAGCCCCAGCATTTT.

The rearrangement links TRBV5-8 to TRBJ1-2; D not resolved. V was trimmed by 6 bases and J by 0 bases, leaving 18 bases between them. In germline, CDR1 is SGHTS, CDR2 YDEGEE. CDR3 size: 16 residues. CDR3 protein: CASTRGVTLANYGYTF. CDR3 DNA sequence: TGTGCCAGCACCCGAGGAGTAACGCTCGCTAACTATGGCTACACCTTC.

The CDR3 loop is CSTRVSNTGELFF. In DNA form, the CDR3 reads TGCAGCACTCGGGTTAGCAACACCGGGGAGCTGTTTTTT. The chain uses TRBV29-1 and TRBJ2-2; unclear D gene. The CDR3 consists of 13 residues. Germline CDR1 and CDR2: SQVTM and ANQGSEA. V gave up 8 bases and J gave up 2 bases, with 12 bases separating them.

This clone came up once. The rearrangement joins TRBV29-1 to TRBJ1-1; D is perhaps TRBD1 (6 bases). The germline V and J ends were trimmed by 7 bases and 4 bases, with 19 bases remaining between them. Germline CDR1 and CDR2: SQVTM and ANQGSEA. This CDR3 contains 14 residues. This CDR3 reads CSAPGRTATTEAFF. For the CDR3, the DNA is TGCAGCGCCCCCGGTCGGACAGCGACCACTGAAGCTTTCTTT. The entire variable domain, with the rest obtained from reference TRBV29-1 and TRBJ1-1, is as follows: SAVISQKPSRDICQRGTSLTIQCQVDSQVTMMFWYRQQPGQSLTLIATANQGSEATYESGFVIDKFPISRPNLTFSTLTVSNMSPEDSSIYLCSAPGRTATTEAFFGQGTRLTVV.

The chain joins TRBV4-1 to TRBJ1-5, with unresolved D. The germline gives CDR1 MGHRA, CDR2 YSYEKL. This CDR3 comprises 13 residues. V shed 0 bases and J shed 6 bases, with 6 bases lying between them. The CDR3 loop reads CASSQDLGQPQHF. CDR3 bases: TGCGCCAGCAGCCAAGATTTGGGTCAGCCCCAGCATTTT.